This TCR beta chain derives from a study of blood T cells in healthy people across ages. CDR3 length: 14 amino acids. V was pared by 6 bases and J by 2 bases, with 6 bases of the junction left unmatched. A sample-barcoded 5' primer and a J-beta primer mix were used in a second PCR of roughly 6 to 12 cycles. A minimum of 3 million CDR3-containing paired-end reads was obtained for each sample. TCRdb recomputed calls from the 5' RACE reads with MiXCR, one row per CDR3 protein. The repertoire holds 550,000 to 600,000 distinct CDR3 sequences, about 25% seen once, with less than 20% in the top ten. This clonotype has just a few counts.

The chain has TRBV12-3 or TRBV12-4 and TRBJ1-2, with TRBD1 matching over 7 bases. The sample consisted of blood. The TCR was taken from a woman in her 70s in good health. The CDR3 is CASRRRQGNYGYTF. In nucleotides, the CDR3 is TGTGCCAGCAGACGCCGACAGGGCAACTATGGCTACACCTTC.